This T cell receptor beta chain is drawn from a study of blood T cell repertoires in COVID-19. Background on the study: From the United States, Italy and Spain came samples of acute and convalescent COVID-19.

CDR1 MNHEY and CDR2 SVGEGT come from the germline V gene. The CDR3 spans 16 residues. The V and J ends lost 2 bases and 0 bases, in that order; junction bases with no gene match: 5. The method was immunoSEQ multiplex PCR; TCRdb's version includes in-frame clones alone and lacks a portion of them. Counted here are 240,000 or so clones, roughly 79% occurring once; the ten biggest clones make up roughly 8%. Seattle participants joined during active infection and were tracked over time. The chain has TRBV6-2 or TRBV6-3 and TRBJ1-1, with 8 nucleotides matching TRBD1. The sequenced material came from peripheral blood. The TCR sequence derives from a woman of 80 years or more with COVID-19, enrolled during active disease. For the CDR3, the DNA is TGTGCCAGCAGTTACAGGGCAGGGGGCATGAACACTGAAGCTTTCTTT. Encoded protein: CASSYRAGGMNTEAFF.